The entry below gives a single T cell receptor (beta chain) sequence along with its context. The clone's antigen remains unknown. Base qualities are not provided; no much larger clone lies one nucleotide away. This entry belongs to a study of PD-1 blockade in classical Hodgkin lymphoma (dated by TCRdb to about 2020). Background for the entire study: Nivolumab dosing was 3 mg/kg intravenously every 2 weeks, continuing until either disease progression or unacceptable toxicity. A peripheral blood immune signature of response to PD-1 blockade in classical Hodgkin lymphoma was defined using TCR beta sequencing and CyTOF. The study at large found these results: Only a single clinical trial cohort was studied, and what caused the repertoire differences, possibly disease activity or prior therapy, remained undefined. Baseline TCR diversity was reported to be lower in newly diagnosed patients than in healthy donors and to be lower still in relapsed/refractory patients. Trial patients with a complete response had baseline diversity similar to that of newly diagnosed patients, while partial responders and progressors had significantly lower diversity. Patients starting nivolumab less than 1 year after ASCT had lower diversity and were excluded from later analyses to avoid confounding by immune reconstitution. CD4+ but not CD8+ TCR diversity rose significantly by C4D1 (p=0.0027 vs p=0.16), most apparent in complete responders (p=0.02).

Compared with germline, V lacks 8 bases and J lacks 4 bases; bases without a gene match: 25. From its cysteine to its phenylalanine, the CDR3 spans 20 amino acids. The only DNA kept is the CDR3, 60 bases in frame from the first base. CDR1 and CDR2, per the germline V gene, are MDHEN and SYDVKM. The Qiagen DNeasy kit was used to extract genomic DNA both from unsorted PBMCs and from the negatively selected CD4+ and CD8+ fractions. TCR beta CDR3 regions were amplified by immunoSEQ multiplex PCR using primers annealing to V and J segments. A synthetic immune receptor repertoire was used to minimize amplification bias, and any residual bias was removed computationally once sequencing was done. Turning to the authors' computational methods: Repertoire diversity was quantified as the Shannon entropy index using custom Python scripts. Unsorted, CD4+ and CD8+ repertoires were analyzed separately, except in combined analyses where CD4+ and CD8+ sequences were merged in silico. A clone counted as expanded when the clone's frequency after treatment rose at least 2-fold relative to C1D1, and clones undetected at baseline were given a pseudocount of 0.5. Singleton clones were defined as clones with 0 or 1 copy at C1D1, and non-singleton clones were defined as clones with 2 or more copies. Clones expanded in unsorted samples were annotated as CD4+, CD8+ or unknown by matching protein sequences in sorted samples from the same patient. Wilcoxon tests on paired samples were used to test changes in diversity from C1D1 to C4D1. The clones in this table, taken by TCRdb from immuneACCESS, are in-frame only. Not every clone is retained; where verified, under half of the shortfall comes from an unresolved V gene, and the cause of the rest is unknown. D and trimming were read from the DNA, whereas the V and J calls and clone size are those reported in that table. The table for this sample lists about 100,000 clones; over 80% of them were counted only once. The ten top clones hold more than 10% of the sample.

The time point label corresponds to: cycle 1 day 1 (C1D1), immediately before nivolumab initiation. All trial patients had relapsed after autologous stem cell transplantation, with cohorts A, B and C differing in prior brentuximab vedotin exposure. The trial cohort comprised some 60 patients with relapsed/refractory classical Hodgkin lymphoma whose best overall responses were complete response, partial response or progressive disease. Single-agent nivolumab was administered to trial patients in the multi-cohort phase II CheckMate 205 trial. An independent review committee assessed best overall response by applying the 2007 International Working Group response criteria. Trial PBMCs were collected just before the start of nivolumab (C1D1) and during therapy at cycle 2 day 1 and cycle 4 day 1. Peripheral blood was collected in 8 mL Vacutainer Cell Preparation Tubes, from which PBMCs were isolated by centrifugation and then cryopreserved.

The TCR comes from a human donor with classical Hodgkin lymphoma. Source: peripheral blood mononuclear cells (PBMCs), taken at baseline. The V gene is TRBV28 and the J gene is TRBJ2-3; 9 junctional bases match TRBD2. The CDR3 region has the sequence CASGEGALRLAERYADTQYF. The DNA sequence is given as TGTGCCAGCGGGGAGGGGGCCTTACGACTAGCGGAGAGATATGCAGATACGCAGTATTTT.